In its sample, the clone carrying this T cell receptor (beta chain) was seen once. This specimen comes from a study of identical twins. cDNA molecules carried unique molecular identifiers, and template switching added a universal primer site. Each CDR3 protein is one row after TCRdb ran MiXCR on the 5' RACE reads. In the table there are approximately 690,000 distinct CDR3 sequences, 6.1% of which are singletons. Trimming took 2 bases from V and 4 from J, leaving 18 bases between them. Germline lookup yields CDR1 DFQATT and CDR2 SNEGSKA (reference sequence). This CDR3 region has 17 residues. V usage is TRBV20-1 and J usage is TRBJ2-6, with D maybe TRBD1 (5 bases). The sequence was collected from a man between 18 and 29 years old in good health. Sequencing was carried out using naive T cells sorted from blood. The CDR3 loop is CSARKWAGHPGANVLTF. Here the CDR3 DNA reads TGCAGTGCTAGAAAATGGGCAGGACACCCAGGGGCCAACGTCCTGACTTTC.